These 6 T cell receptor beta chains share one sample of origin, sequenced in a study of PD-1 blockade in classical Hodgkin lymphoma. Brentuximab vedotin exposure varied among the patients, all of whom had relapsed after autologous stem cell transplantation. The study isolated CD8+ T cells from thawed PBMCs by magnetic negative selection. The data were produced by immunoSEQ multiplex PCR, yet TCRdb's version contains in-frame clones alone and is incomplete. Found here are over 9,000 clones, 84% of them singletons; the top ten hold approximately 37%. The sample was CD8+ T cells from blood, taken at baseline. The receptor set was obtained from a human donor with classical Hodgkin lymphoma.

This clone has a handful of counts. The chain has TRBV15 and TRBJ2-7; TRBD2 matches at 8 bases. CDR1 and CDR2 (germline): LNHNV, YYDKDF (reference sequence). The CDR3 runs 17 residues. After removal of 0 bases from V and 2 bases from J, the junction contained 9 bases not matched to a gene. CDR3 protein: CATSRDLRGGTAYEQYF. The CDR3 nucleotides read TGTGCCACCAGCAGAGATCTCCGGGGGGGTACGGCCTACGAGCAGTACTTC.

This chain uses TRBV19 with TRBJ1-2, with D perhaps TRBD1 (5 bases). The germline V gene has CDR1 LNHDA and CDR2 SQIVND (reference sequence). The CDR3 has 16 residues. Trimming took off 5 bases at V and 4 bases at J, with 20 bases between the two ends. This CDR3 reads CASSPEMEGPSYGYTF. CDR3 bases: TGTGCCAGTAGTCCAGAAATGGAGGGGCCCAGCTATGGCTACACCTTC.

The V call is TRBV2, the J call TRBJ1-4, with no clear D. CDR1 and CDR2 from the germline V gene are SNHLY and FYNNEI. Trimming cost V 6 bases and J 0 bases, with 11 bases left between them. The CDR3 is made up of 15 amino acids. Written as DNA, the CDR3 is TGTGCCAGCAGGACGGCAGCTTCAACTAATGAAAAACTGTTTTTT. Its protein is CASRTAASTNEKLFF.

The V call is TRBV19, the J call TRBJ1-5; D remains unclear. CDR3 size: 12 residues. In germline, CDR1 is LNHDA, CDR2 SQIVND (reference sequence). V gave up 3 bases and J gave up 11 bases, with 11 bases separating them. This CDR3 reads CASSIGQGAQHF. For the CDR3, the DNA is TGTGCCAGTAGTATCGGGCAAGGAGCCCAGCATTTT.

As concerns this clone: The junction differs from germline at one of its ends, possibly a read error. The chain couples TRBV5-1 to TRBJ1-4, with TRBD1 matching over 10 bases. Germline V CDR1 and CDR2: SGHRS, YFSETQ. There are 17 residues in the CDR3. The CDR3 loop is CASTLAGTGVINEKLFF. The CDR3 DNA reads TGCGCCAGCACCTTGGCCGGGACAGGGGTGATTAATGAAAAACTGTTTTTT.

The CDR3 nucleotides are TGTGCCAGCAGCTCACGCCCCCGGGCCCACAACAATGAGCAGTTCTTC. Translating it yields CASSSRPRAHNNEQFF. The chain has TRBV13 and TRBJ2-1, with unresolved D. With 4 bases removed from V and 5 bases from J, the gap between germline ends came to 18 bases. Germline V gene lookup returns CDR1 PRHDT and CDR2 FYEKMQ (reference sequence). This CDR3 spans 16 amino acids.